The 5 T cell receptor beta chains listed next were all sequenced from one sample in a study of Ad26.COV2.S vaccination and SARS-CoV-2 variants. Generated by immunoSEQ multiplex PCR, the TCRdb table keeps only in-frame clones and is missing some. The sample lists roughly 140,000 clones, roughly 88% occurring once. The sample consisted of peripheral blood, taken after recovery from COVID-19. The receptors stem from a human donor who had recovered from COVID-19.

The chain employs TRBV5-6 and TRBJ1-1; D unresolved. The CDR3 spans 13 residues. Trimming pared 2 bases from V and 1 base from J, leaving 6 bases between. Germline CDR1 SGHDT, CDR2 YYEEEE. The CDR3 sequence is CASSFPENTEAFF. The CDR3 DNA reads as TGTGCCAGCAGCTTTCCGGAGAACACTGAAGCTTTCTTT.

The chain carries TRBV19 and TRBJ2-3; D uncertain. Trimming cost V 10 bases and J 2 bases, with 16 bases left between them. The CDR3 consists of 14 residues. Germline loops: CDR1 LNHDA, CDR2 SQIVND (reference sequence). CDR3 coding DNA: TGTGCCACTCAGGTGGGGTCCCCCACAGATACGCAGTATTTT. It translates to CATQVGSPTDTQYF.

V gene TRBV5-1 combines with J gene TRBJ1-1, with TRBD1 as a possible D gene (5 bases). The germline CDR1 and CDR2 sequences are SGHRS and YFSETQ. The CDR3 covers 15 residues. The germline V and J ends were trimmed by 0 bases and 2 bases, with 11 bases remaining between them. The DNA for the CDR3 is TGCGCCAGCAGCTTGGTTTCGGGGGTCAACACTGAAGCTTTCTTT. Its protein product is CASSLVSGVNTEAFF.

The chain uses TRBV28 and TRBJ2-2; maybe TRBD2 (5 bases). Germline V CDR1 and CDR2: MDHEN, SYDVKM. The V end lost 3 bases, the J end lost 4 bases, and 6 bases lay between the germline ends. This CDR3 spans 13 amino acids. CDR3 amino acids: CASSFGVTGELFF. The CDR3 DNA is TGTGCCAGCAGTTTCGGGGTCACCGGGGAGCTGTTTTTT.

This clone was counted a few times. The chain links TRBV3-1 (or the pseudogene TRBV3-2) to TRBJ1-6; TRBD1 matches at 10 bases. Germline assignment: CDR1 LGHDT and CDR2 YNNKEL (reference sequence). J was trimmed by 9 bases and V by 1 base; bases with no gene match: 12. The CDR3 covers 18 residues. The CDR3 reads CASSQAGRFGTGASPLHF. The CDR3 DNA reads TGTGCCAGCAGCCAAGCCGGTCGTTTCGGGACAGGGGCTTCACCCCTCCACTTT.